This T cell receptor beta chain was identified during a study of blood T cell repertoires in COVID-19. Study-level background: T cells, B-cell-depleted T cells, or PBMCs supplied cDNA or gDNA.

Using immunoSEQ multiplex PCR, the repertoire was profiled, and TCRdb retains in-frame clones only, with some absent. The sample has 200,000 or so clones, about nine tenths seen once. Germline-derived CDR1 and CDR2 are SNHLY and FYNNEI. This CDR3 contains 15 residues. V lost 5 bases to trimming and J lost 0 bases; unmatched junction nucleotides: 2. The genes are TRBV2 and TRBJ2-2; TRBD1 agrees at 8 bases. The sequence was collected from a man in his fifties or sixties with acute or convalescent COVID-19. The specimen was peripheral blood. The CDR3 reads CASSQGQANTGELFF. The CDR3 nucleotides read TGTGCCAGCAGTCAGGGACAGGCGAACACCGGGGAGCTGTTTTTT.